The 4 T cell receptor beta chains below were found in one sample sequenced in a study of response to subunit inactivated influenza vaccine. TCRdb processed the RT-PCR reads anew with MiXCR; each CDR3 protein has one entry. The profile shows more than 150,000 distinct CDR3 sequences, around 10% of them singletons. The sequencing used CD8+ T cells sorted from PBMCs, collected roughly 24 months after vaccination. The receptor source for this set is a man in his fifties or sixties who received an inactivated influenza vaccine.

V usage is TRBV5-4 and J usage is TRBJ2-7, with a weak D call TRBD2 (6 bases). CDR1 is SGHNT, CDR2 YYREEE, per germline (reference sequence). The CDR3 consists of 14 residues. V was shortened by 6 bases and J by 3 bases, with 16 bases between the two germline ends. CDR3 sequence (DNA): TGTGCCAGCACTCCAGGGCCCGGGGGCTACGAGCAGTACTTC. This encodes CASTPGPGGYEQYF.

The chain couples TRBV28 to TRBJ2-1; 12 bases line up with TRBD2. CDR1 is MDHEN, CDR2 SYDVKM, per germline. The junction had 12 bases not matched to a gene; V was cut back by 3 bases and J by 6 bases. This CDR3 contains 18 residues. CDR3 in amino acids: CASSFGLAGMEGGNEQFF. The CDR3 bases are TGTGCCAGCAGTTTCGGACTAGCGGGAATGGAAGGTGGCAATGAGCAGTTCTTC.

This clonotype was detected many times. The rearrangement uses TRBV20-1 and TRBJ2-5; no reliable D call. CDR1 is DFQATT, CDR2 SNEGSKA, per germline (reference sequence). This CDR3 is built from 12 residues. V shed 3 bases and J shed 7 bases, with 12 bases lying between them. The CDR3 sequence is CSARTTGATQYF. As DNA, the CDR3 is TGCAGTGCTAGGACAACCGGCGCGACCCAGTACTTC.

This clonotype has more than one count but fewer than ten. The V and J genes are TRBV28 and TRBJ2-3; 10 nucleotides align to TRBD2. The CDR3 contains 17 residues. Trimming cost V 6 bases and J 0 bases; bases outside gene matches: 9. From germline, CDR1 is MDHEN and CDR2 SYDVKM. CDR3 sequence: CASSLTGTSDSTDTQYF. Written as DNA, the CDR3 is TGTGCCAGCAGCCTGACCGGGACTAGCGACAGCACAGATACGCAGTATTTT.